A single sample gave rise to the 8 T cell receptor beta chains below, sequenced in a study of blood T cell repertoires in COVID-19. Sequenced by immunoSEQ multiplex PCR; TCRdb stores in-frame clones only, minus some. Here the sample spans about 90,000 clones, around 90% being singletons. Sequencing was done on a sample of peripheral blood. The receptors here all came from a human donor with active COVID-19. The donor label of this sample is uncertain.

The chain carries TRBV14 and TRBJ1-1; TRBD1 aligns across 8 bases. The CDR3 covers 14 residues. V lost 3 bases to trimming and J lost 5 bases; unmatched junction nucleotides: 5. The germline gives CDR1 SGHDN, CDR2 FVKESK. The CDR3 reads CASSHGQGGTEAFF. The CDR3 coding sequence is TGTGCCAGCAGCCATGGACAGGGTGGAACTGAAGCTTTCTTT.

A single count supports this clone. The chain recombines TRBV18 with TRBJ2-7; a possible D gene is TRBD2 (5 bases). V gave up 2 bases and J gave up 2 bases, with 13 bases separating them. The length of the CDR3 is 15 residues. From germline, CDR1 is KGHSH and CDR2 LQKENI. This CDR3 is CASSPMTKPPYEQYF. Here the CDR3 DNA reads TGTGCCAGCTCACCAATGACTAAGCCGCCCTACGAGCAGTACTTC.

V usage is TRBV28 and J usage is TRBJ2-3, with 9 bases aligning to TRBD1. Germline CDR1 is MDHEN and CDR2 is SYDVKM. This CDR3 has 19 residues. V was pared by 2 bases and J by 3 bases, with 15 bases of the junction left unmatched. The CDR3 DNA reads TGTGCCAGCAGTTTAGCCCTCGCGGGGACAGGGTGGCGGACAGATACGCAGTATTTT. As protein: CASSLALAGTGWRTDTQYF.

The chain recombines TRBV4-1 with TRBJ1-4; D is possibly TRBD1 (5 bases). CDR3 length equals 14 residues. V lost 0 bases and J lost 8, with 10 bases in between. Germline-derived CDR1 and CDR2 are MGHRA and YSYEKL. CDR3 loop: CASSQEWTTEKLFF. CDR3 bases: TGCGCCAGCAGCCAAGAGTGGACAACCGAAAAACTGTTTTTT.

This sequence joins TRBV10-2 and TRBJ2-7; a weak D match, TRBD1 (5 bases). CDR1 and CDR2 from the germline V gene are WSHSY and SAAADI. V lost 6 bases and J 0 bases, leaving 12 bases between the germline ends. CDR3 length equals 14 residues. CDR3 protein: CASSRQTNSYEQYF. The CDR3 DNA sequence: TGCGCCAGCAGCAGACAGACCAACTCCTACGAGCAGTACTTC.

The V call is TRBV28, the J call TRBJ1-2; possible D gene TRBD1, 6 bases. Trimming removed 2 bases from V and 4 bases from J, with 11 bases in between. Per the germline V gene, CDR1 is MDHEN and CDR2 is SYDVKM. The CDR3 consists of 14 residues. The CDR3 loop reads CASSLPGEGYGYTF. CDR3 DNA sequence: TGTGCCAGCAGTTTACCAGGGGAAGGCTATGGCTACACCTTC.

The chain recombines TRBV18 with TRBJ2-6; D is possibly TRBD1 (5 bases). This CDR3 comprises 17 residues. Germline V gene lookup returns CDR1 KGHSH and CDR2 LQKENI. Trimming removed 6 bases from V and 0 bases from J, with 15 bases in between. The CDR3 DNA is TGTGCCAGCTCCCTAACAGGTGTATTCTCTGGGGCCAACGTCCTGACTTTC. Protein product: CASSLTGVFSGANVLTF.

The chain combines TRBV9 with TRBJ2-2; 11 bases map to TRBD2. Germline V CDR1 and CDR2: SGDLS, YYNGEE. The trim removed 4 bases at V and 3 bases at J, leaving 11 bases unmatched. CDR3 length equals 18 residues. Here the CDR3 DNA reads TGTGCCAGCAGCCATCCTATAGCGGGGGGGACGGACACCGGGGAGCTGTTTTTT. Translated: CASSHPIAGGTDTGELFF.